The source of this T cell receptor beta chain is a study of blood T cell repertoires in COVID-19. On the study more broadly: From the United States, Italy and Spain came samples of acute and convalescent COVID-19.

CDR1 LGHDT and CDR2 YNNKEL come from the germline V gene (reference sequence). The CDR3 covers 17 residues. Trimming at V came to 4 bases and at J to 3 bases, leaving 10 bases not matched to a gene. Profiled with immunoSEQ multiplex PCR; TCRdb holds only in-frame clones, not every one. This table has 60,000 to 70,000 clones, approximately 84% appearing once. The sequence derives from a woman in her sixties with acute or convalescent COVID-19. Sequenced material: peripheral blood. This chain joins TRBV3-1 (or the pseudogene TRBV3-2) and TRBJ2-3, with 10 bases fitting TRBD2. This CDR3 reads CASSPLRSSGGTDTQYF. The CDR3 coding sequence is TGTGCCAGCAGCCCCCTGAGGAGTAGCGGGGGGACAGATACGCAGTATTTT.